The entry below describes one T cell receptor beta chain. The antigen is undetermined. Assay: immunoSEQ multiplex PCR; the TCRdb copy retains only in-frame clones and omits some. Among some 50,000 clones listed, about four fifths were seen once. The data derive from a study of radiotherapy plus CTLA-4 blockade in lung cancer. Study-level information: In around 17% of patients, objective responses were seen; around 31% had disease control.

Study-level results: Tumor-origin TCR clones grew in blood after radiotherapy plus ipilimumab.

V shed 3 bases and J 0 bases; nucleotides not matched to a gene: 7. The CDR3 contains 16 residues. Germline values: CDR1 LGHNA, CDR2 YNFKEQ. This TCR derives from a human donor with non-small cell lung cancer whose response to radiotherapy plus ipilimumab could not be evaluated. The rearrangement uses TRBV4-2 and TRBJ1-2; TRBD1 agrees at 7 bases. The sample was peripheral blood, taken from a patient treated with radiotherapy plus ipilimumab. DNA of the CDR3: TGTGCCAGCAGCCAGGTCCGGGACAGACCTAACTATGGCTACACCTTC. Amino acids: CASSQVRDRPNYGYTF.